This entry describes one T cell receptor beta chain. In the source study's methods: The assay estimated nucleated cells by amplifying reference gene primers. Sequencing used immunoSEQ multiplex PCR; TCRdb keeps in-frame clones, though not all of them. V, J and clone size are taken as reported in that table, and D and trimming were inferred from the DNA itself. The sample yields 150,000 to 200,000 clones, 90% seen once. This record comes from a study of blood T cell repertoires in COVID-19. Study in general: Samples of COVID-19 (acute and convalescent) were obtained from the United States, Italy and Spain.

The germline gives CDR1 SEHNR, CDR2 FQNEAQ (reference sequence). This CDR3 region has 16 residues. After removal of 5 bases from V and 2 bases from J, the junction contained 8 bases not matched to a gene. The sequenced sample consisted of peripheral blood. The TCR sequence derives from a man aged 55 to 70 with active or convalescent COVID-19. V is TRBV7-9 and J is TRBJ2-3; 9 bases are shared with TRBD1. The CDR3 sequence: CASSTDRGSATDTQYF. The CDR3 region has the DNA TGTGCCAGCAGCACGGACAGGGGTTCAGCCACAGATACGCAGTATTTT.